The present T cell receptor (beta chain) was sequenced within a study of shared clonotypes between healthy human individuals (dated by TCRdb to the early 2020s). Regarding the complete study: Three men and two women, aged 18 to 49 years, made up the cohort. Per donor, leukapheresis produced somewhere between about 0.94 and 9.5 billion PBMCs. To increase sequencing depth and limit assay-specific biases, different laboratories used diverse techniques to prepare libraries and sequence TCR repertoires. Per donor, three plates each were used for CD4 naive and CD4 memory, two for CD8 naive, and one for CD8 memory. Blood TCR repertoires of a handful of healthy adults were deeply sequenced to estimate repertoire size and the extent of clonotype sharing between individuals. What the authors observed across the whole study: Pairwise subsampling indicated that sequencing depth was expected to affect the degree of clonotype sharing among donors. Incomplete sequencing was indicated by rarefaction of sorted-subset datasets, despite the large sequencing depth. The small number of donors limited the genetic and exposure-history diversity represented. Only blood was sampled, and tissue TCR repertoires likely differ from those in blood. Estimated clonotype richness was generally larger for naive than for memory subsets. Across a few donors, 5% to 6% of naive CD4, roughly 3.3% of naive CD8, 2.3% of memory CD4, and under 0.45% of memory CD8 clonotypes were shared. Clonotypes shared by all four sorted-subset donors showed higher generation probabilities than non-shared clonotypes.

The donors were healthy, HIV-negative adults who had no recently reported acute infections or vaccinations. Every donor was a Caucasian adult residing in Nashville, Tennessee, USA. CD4+ T cells were enriched through magnetic negative selection, after which naive cells were positively selected on CD45RA and the remaining negative fraction served as the memory subset. After blood collection by leukapheresis, PBMCs were isolated using Ficoll-Histopaque density gradient centrifugation and then cryopreserved in the vapor phase of liquid nitrogen. Analytical flow cytometry was used to check the purity and quantity of each magnetically sorted T cell population. From each sorted fraction, genomic DNA was isolated and quantified by UV absorbance on a Nanodrop 2000c. To note about this clone: It has no known antigen specificity. Nothing much larger sits one base from this clone, and base qualities are not available.

TCR CDR3 regions were amplified from genomic DNA by multiplex PCR using the deep immunoSEQ assay. For each cell subset, the extracted genomic DNA was distributed evenly across all wells of several immunoSEQ 96-well plates, and each plate served as one replicate. For sorted subsets, 200 to 250 ng of genomic DNA, equivalent to roughly 33,000 T cell genomes, went into each replicate PCR. Purified libraries were measured with a Qubit 3.0 fluorometer, size-checked on a Bioanalyzer 2100, and measured again with the KAPA Library Quantification kit. A separate single-read 150-cycle Illumina NextSeq 550 flow cell was used to sequence each immunoSEQ 96-well plate. Under the source paper's analysis protocol: Because only junctional sequences without quality scores were contained in the immunoSEQ output, filtering matching that applied to full-length reads could not be performed. Sequences were annotated with PyIR, a Python wrapper for IgBLAST v1.9, and V/J genes and CDR3 were assigned using IMGT germline references. Reads were filtered out if the reads had weak V/J assignments (E-value above 1e-6), no CDR3, stop codons, out-of-frame junctions, or ambiguous translated residues. V3J clonotypes were defined as sequences sharing the same inferred V gene, J gene, and CDR3 amino acid sequence. Percentage overlap between repertoires was computed as shared unique clonotypes divided by the size of the smaller repertoire. Repertoire richness was assessed with RTK rarefaction, the Chao1 estimator, and Recon v2.1 estimates of unobserved clonotypes. For all TCRbeta clonotypes obtained by the gDNA method from four donors, generation probabilities were computed with OLGA. TCRdb took this table from immuneACCESS and kept in-frame rearrangements with V and J called. Such tables lack part of the clones; where checked against another copy, unresolved V genes explain under half of the gap, and the rest is unexplained. The DNA was the basis for D and trimming; V, J and clone size are from that table. The sample table contains a few million clones; only one count was recorded for almost 96% of them. The ten largest clonotypes hold approximately 0.13% of the sample.

Sequences were obtained from naive CD4+ T cells sorted from blood. Interpreted using the paper, the cell subset or site label stands for: CD45RA+ positively selected. The clonotype originates from a young man in good health.

The CDR3 protein sequence reads: CASSTGTSGYYEQYF. The DNA reads TGTGCCTCCTCCACCGGGACTAGCGGATACTACGAGCAGTACTTC. The rearranged chain carries TRBV30 and TRBJ2-7, with 11 central nucleotides matching TRBD2. CDR3 length: 15 amino acids, cysteine to phenylalanine. Only CDR3 DNA remains: 45 bases, in frame from the first base. V and J are trimmed by 7 bases and 3 bases, and the gene matches miss 11 bases of the junction. The germline V gene (reference sequence) supplies CDR1 GTSNPN and CDR2 SVGIG.